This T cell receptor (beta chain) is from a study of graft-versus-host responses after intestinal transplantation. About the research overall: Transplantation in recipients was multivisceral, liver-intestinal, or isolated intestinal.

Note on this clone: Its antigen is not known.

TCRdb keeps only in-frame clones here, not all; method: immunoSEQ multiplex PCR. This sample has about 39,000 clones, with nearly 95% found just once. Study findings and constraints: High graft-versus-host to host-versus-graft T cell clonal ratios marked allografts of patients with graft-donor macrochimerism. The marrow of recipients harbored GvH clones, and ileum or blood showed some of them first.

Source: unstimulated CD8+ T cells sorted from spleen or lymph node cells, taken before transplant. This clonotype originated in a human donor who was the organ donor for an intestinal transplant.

CDR3 nucleotide sequence: TGTGCCAGCAGCCCCGGGACAGCCATGAACACTGAAGCTTTCTTT. This codes for CASSPGTAMNTEAFF. The chain employs TRBV5-4 and TRBJ1-1; TRBD1 aligns across 7 bases. Trimming cost V 4 bases and J 0 bases; bases outside gene matches: 6. The CDR3 sequence is 15 residues long. From germline, CDR1 is SGHNT and CDR2 YYREEE (reference sequence).